This passage covers 28 T cell receptor beta chains from one sample sequenced in a study of PD-1 blockade in classical Hodgkin lymphoma. Produced via immunoSEQ multiplex PCR; TCRdb's table is partial and in-frame only. Found here are around 20,000 clones, 80% to 90% of them singletons; the top ten hold around 8%. The patients all showed relapse after autologous stem cell transplantation, while their brentuximab vedotin exposure varied. This specimen consisted of peripheral blood mononuclear cells (PBMCs), obtained before the second cycle of nivolumab. The receptors were sampled from a human donor with classical Hodgkin lymphoma.

The chain uses TRBV6-5 and TRBJ2-3, with D possibly being TRBD1 (6 bases). Germline lookup yields CDR1 MNHEY and CDR2 SVGAGI. V was cut by 0 bases and J by 0 bases, with 7 bases left in between. CDR3 length: 15 amino acids. CDR3 region: CASSYSGASTDTQYF. The CDR3 DNA reads as TGTGCCAGCAGTTACTCGGGGGCTAGCACAGATACGCAGTATTTT.

The CDR3 DNA reads as TGCGCCAGCAGCCATCGGGGGGCCCACCCAGAGACCCAGTACTTC. As protein: CASSHRGAHPETQYF. This chain joins TRBV4-3 and TRBJ2-5; a possible D gene is TRBD2 (7 bases). Germline V gene data show CDR1 as LGHNA and CDR2 as YSLEER. V was shortened by 3 bases and J by 4 bases, with 15 bases between the two germline ends. The CDR3 totals 15 residues.

The chain employs TRBV11-3 and TRBJ2-2; the D gene could be TRBD1 or TRBD2 (5 bases each). Germline assignment: CDR1 SGHNT and CDR2 YENEEA. Trimming left V 1 base short and J 7 bases short, with 13 bases between. The length of the CDR3 is 15 residues. The DNA for the CDR3 is TGTGCCAGCAGCTTAGGGGGGAAGTTCGTCGGGGAGCTGTTTTTT. Amino acids: CASSLGGKFVGELFF.

The chain employs TRBV10-1 and TRBJ2-1, with 8 positions matching TRBD1. After removal of 1 base from V and 5 bases from J, the junction contained 7 bases not matched to a gene. Germline lookup yields CDR1 WNHNN and CDR2 SYGVQD (reference sequence). CDR3 length equals 16 residues. The CDR3 loop is CASSEWEQGANNEQFF. DNA of the CDR3: TGCGCCAGCAGTGAGTGGGAGCAGGGGGCCAACAATGAGCAGTTCTTC.

The V call is TRBV4-3, the J call TRBJ2-2; a weak D match, TRBD2 (5 bases). The CDR3 is made up of 16 amino acids. Germline CDR1 and CDR2: LGHNA and YSLEER. The V end was cut by 0 bases, the J end by 3 bases, with 11 bases between. CDR3 region: CASSQDYGRDTGELFF. Here the CDR3 DNA reads TGCGCCAGCAGCCAAGATTACGGGCGGGACACCGGGGAGCTGTTTTTT.

V usage is TRBV7-8 and J usage is TRBJ1-3; no clear D gene. The germline V gene encodes CDR1 SGHVS and CDR2 FQNEAQ. The CDR3 has 16 residues. V was trimmed by 3 bases and J by 1 base, leaving 13 bases between them. This chain's CDR3 is CASSFGVRTSGNTIYF. CDR3 in DNA: TGTGCCAGCAGCTTCGGGGTACGAACTTCTGGAAACACCATATATTTT.

The V call is TRBV4-2, the J call TRBJ1-1; TRBD1 might be the D (5 bases). From germline, CDR1 is LGHNA and CDR2 YNFKEQ. The V end was cut by 1 base, the J end by 5 bases, with 11 bases between. The CDR3 runs 14 residues. CDR3 bases: TGTGCCAGCAGCCAAGCAACCAGGGAAACTGAAGCTTTCTTT. Translating gives CASSQATRETEAFF.

This clone has only a few counts. The chain employs TRBV5-1 and TRBJ2-1, with 12 positions matching TRBD2. Germline V CDR1 and CDR2: SGHRS, YFSETQ. This CDR3 spans 16 amino acids. Trimming took 6 bases from V and 0 from J; bases not matched to a gene: 4. CDR3 sequence reads: CASTPTSGGSYNEQFF. CDR3 sequence (DNA): TGCGCCAGCACGCCGACTAGCGGGGGCTCCTACAATGAGCAGTTCTTC.

This clone was found once. The chain uses TRBV18 and TRBJ2-5; the D call may be TRBD1 or TRBD2 (5 bases each). Germline assignment: CDR1 KGHSH and CDR2 LQKENI. The V end lost 6 bases, the J end lost 2 bases, and 10 bases lay between the germline ends. CDR3 length: 13 amino acids. CDR3 DNA: TGTGCCAGCTCCCCCTGGGGGCAAGAGACCCAGTACTTC. Translating it yields CASSPWGQETQYF.

This clone showed up just once. The genes are TRBV27 and TRBJ1-2; TRBD1 aligns across 8 bases. The CDR3 has 14 residues. V shed 0 bases, J shed 8 bases, and the junction held 5 bases outside the gene matches. Per germline, CDR1 MNHEY and CDR2 SMNVEV (reference sequence). The DNA for the CDR3 is TGTGCCAGCAGTTTATCGACAGGGGTGTACGGCTACACCTTC. It yields the protein CASSLSTGVYGYTF.

The chain uses TRBV7-2 and TRBJ1-6, with D perhaps matching TRBD1 (5 bases). Germline-derived CDR1 and CDR2 are SGHTA and FQGNSA. The ends were cut back, 0 bases at V and 7 bases at J, with 13 bases in the middle. This CDR3 is built from 16 residues. CDR3 region: CASSLAPTAINSPLHF. CDR3 nucleotide sequence: TGTGCCAGCAGCTTAGCCCCGACAGCCATCAATTCACCCCTCCACTTT.

The V call is TRBV28, the J call TRBJ2-2; D might be TRBD1 or TRBD2, each matching 5 bases. This CDR3 contains 14 residues. V lost 4 bases and J 5 bases, leaving 11 bases between the germline ends. Germline CDR1 MDHEN, CDR2 SYDVKM. CDR3 sequence (DNA): TGTGCCAGCAGTTGGGACGGTTGGACCGGGGAGCTGTTTTTT. This gives the protein CASSWDGWTGELFF.

This chain uses TRBV7-2 with TRBJ2-3; 8 nucleotides match TRBD2. The germline gives CDR1 SGHTA, CDR2 FQGNSA. J gave up 3 bases and V 5 bases, and 7 bases lay outside the gene matches. The CDR3 sequence is 15 residues long. CDR3 loop: CASSPWTSRTDTQYF. The CDR3 DNA is TGTGCCAGCAGCCCCTGGACTAGCAGGACAGATACGCAGTATTTT. Full variable domain (outside the CDR3, taken from reference TRBV7-2 and TRBJ2-3): GAGVSQSPSNKVTEKGKDVELRCDPISGHTALYWYRQSLGQGLEFLIYFQGNSAPDKSGLPSDRFSAERTGGSVSTLTIQRTQQEDSAVYLCASSPWTSRTDTQYFGPGTRLTVL.

This chain uses TRBV18 with TRBJ2-5; D unclear. Germline CDR1 and CDR2: KGHSH and LQKENI. The ends were cut back, 4 bases at V and 5 bases at J, with 8 bases in the middle. The CDR3 loop spans 12 amino acids. The CDR3 reads CASSRPRETQYF. CDR3 coding DNA: TGTGCCAGCTCACGACCCAGGGAGACCCAGTACTTC.

By proportion, this clone is medium-sized. Other DNA sequences in this specimen translate into the identical CDR3. The chain couples TRBV4-3 to TRBJ2-7, with D possibly being TRBD2 (5 bases). Germline V CDR1 and CDR2: LGHNA, YSLEER. CDR3 length equals 14 residues. Deletions cut 0 bases from V and 1 base from J, with 7 bases between. The CDR3 region has the DNA TGCGCCAGCAGCCAAGATCGGGGTTCCTACGAGCAGTACTTC. Translated, it gives CASSQDRGSYEQYF.

CDR3 loop: CASSYLRGNEQFF. CDR3 in DNA: TGTGCCAGCAGTTATCTAAGGGGAAATGAGCAGTTCTTC. The V and J genes are TRBV6-5 and TRBJ2-1; maybe TRBD1 (5 bases). Germline CDR1 MNHEY, CDR2 SVGAGI. This CDR3 spans 13 amino acids. V was cut by 3 bases and J by 7 bases, with 10 bases left in between.

The chain recombines TRBV7-9 with TRBJ1-2, with D unclear. Trimming left V 0 bases short and J 8 bases short, with 13 bases between. The CDR3 totals 14 residues. Germline lookup yields CDR1 SEHNR and CDR2 FQNEAQ (reference sequence). The DNA of the CDR3 is TGTGCCAGCAGCTTAGCGTCAGGTGAAAGGGGCTACACCTTC. Protein product: CASSLASGERGYTF.

The V gene is TRBV7-2, the J gene TRBJ2-7; TRBD1 matches at 11 bases. V gave up 0 bases and J gave up 3 bases; unmatched junction bases: 4. The CDR3 runs to 16 residues. The germline gives CDR1 SGHTA, CDR2 FQGNSA. CDR3 residues: CASSLAPGTGGYEQYF. The CDR3 region has the DNA TGTGCCAGCAGCTTAGCTCCCGGGACAGGGGGCTACGAGCAGTACTTC.

V and J are TRBV6-5 and TRBJ2-7, with 8 nucleotides matching TRBD1. Losses at the gene ends were 2 bases for V and 3 bases for J; bases not matched to a gene: 3. CDR3 size: 14 residues. CDR1 is MNHEY, CDR2 SVGAGI, per germline. The CDR3 nucleotides are TGTGCCAGCAGTTACGGGACAGGTTACTACGAGCAGTACTTC. Protein sequence: CASSYGTGYYEQYF.

This rearrangement joins TRBV7-6 to TRBJ2-7, with TRBD1 identical over 8 bases. CDR3 length: 14 residues. Germline CDR1 SGHVS, CDR2 FNYEAQ. V lost 2 bases to trimming and J lost 1 base; unmatched junction nucleotides: 1. CDR3 sequence (DNA): TGTGCCAGCAGCTTACGACAGGGGTCCTACGAGCAGTACTTC. Its translation is CASSLRQGSYEQYF.

The chain uses TRBV28 and TRBJ2-1; D perhaps matches TRBD2 (6 bases). The CDR3 is 16 amino acids. CDR1 MDHEN and CDR2 SYDVKM come from the germline V gene. V was cut by 1 base and J by 4 bases, with 14 bases left in between. The CDR3 DNA reads TGTGCCAGCAGTTTATTGGGGGGAACGAGATACAATGAGCAGTTCTTC. Encoded protein: CASSLLGGTRYNEQFF.

The V gene is TRBV6-1, the J gene TRBJ2-5; 8 bases match TRBD2. Trimming took 7 bases from V and 5 from J; bases not matched to a gene: 9. The CDR3 runs to 14 residues. Per the germline V gene, CDR1 is MNHNS and CDR2 is SASEGT. For the CDR3, the DNA is TGTGCCAGCACCGGGGGGGGGACGAGGGAGACCCAGTACTTC. It codes for CASTGGGTRETQYF.

The gene calls are TRBV29-1 and TRBJ2-3, with D possibly called TRBD1 or TRBD2 (5 bases each). This CDR3 comprises 11 residues. Trimming shortened V by 7 bases and J by 5 bases, and 10 bases separated the two germline ends. The germline V gene has CDR1 SQVTM and CDR2 ANQGSEA. DNA for the CDR3: TGCAGCGACCAGGGAGAAGATACGCAGTATTTT. Amino acid sequence: CSDQGEDTQYF.

This chain connects TRBV9 to TRBJ1-1, with D unresolved. The CDR3 spans 15 residues. The V and J ends lost 1 base and 0 bases respectively, with 10 bases between them. Germline V gene sequence: CDR1 SGDLS, CDR2 YYNGEE. The CDR3: CASSVTENMNTEAFF. The CDR3 nucleotides read TGTGCCAGCAGCGTAACAGAGAACATGAACACTGAAGCTTTCTTT.

CDR3: CASSPRRRAYEQYF. The CDR3 nucleotides are TGTGCCAGCAGCCCCAGAAGAAGGGCCTACGAGCAGTACTTC. The V and J genes are TRBV6-5 and TRBJ2-7; D remains ambiguous. V was cut by 6 bases and J by 2 bases, with 14 bases left in between. The CDR3 length is 14 residues. Germline CDR1 is MNHEY and CDR2 is SVGAGI.

The gene calls are TRBV20-1 and TRBJ2-7; no definite D call. The length of the CDR3 is 11 residues. Germline values: CDR1 DFQATT, CDR2 SNEGSKA (reference sequence). Trimming took 3 bases from V and 12 from J, leaving 15 bases between them. This CDR3 reads CSARLELGVYF. The CDR3 DNA sequence: TGCAGTGCTAGGCTGGAACTTGGGGTGTACTTC.

This rearrangement joins TRBV9 to TRBJ1-6; no definite D call. CDR1 is SGDLS and CDR2 is YYNGEE in the germline V gene. Trimming took off 2 bases at V and 7 bases at J, with 10 bases between the two ends. The CDR3 runs to 14 residues. CDR3 sequence: CASSVSPTNSPLHF. The CDR3 DNA sequence: TGTGCCAGCAGCGTGTCCCCGACCAATTCACCCCTCCACTTT.

The genes are TRBV2 and TRBJ2-5; perhaps TRBD1 as D (6 bases). CDR1 and CDR2 (germline): SNHLY, FYNNEI. CDR3 length equals 16 residues. Trimming removed 4 bases from V and 5 bases from J, with 20 bases in between. The CDR3 DNA follows: TGTGCCAGCAGTGTCGAGGACAGCCTGATGGGGGAGACCCAGTACTTC. The encoded protein is CASSVEDSLMGETQYF.